What follows describes a single T cell receptor (beta chain). What it binds is not known. The data belong to a study of long-term antiretroviral therapy in people with HIV. Study-level points and caveats: Possibly under older ART regimens, blood was drawn between about 2003 and 2018. Regardless of time point, clones expanded before ART dominated the repertoire. Comparison with controls showed narrower CDR3 length ranges in HIV repertoires.

Version v3.0 of the immunoSEQ assay was performed at survey level. Clones were sequenced by immunoSEQ multiplex PCR, and TCRdb holds only the in-frame ones, with some missing. The data show almost 35,000 clones, with 85% seen just once and roughly 4.8% held by the top ten. V was clipped by 3 bases and J by 3 bases; unmatched bases: 5. This CDR3 has 15 residues. Germline V lookup: CDR1 SGHKS, CDR2 YYEKEE (reference sequence). The sample in question was unsorted PBMCs, obtained approximately 2.7 years before starting antiretroviral therapy. This TCR derives from a woman in her 30s with HIV. This chain uses TRBV5-5 with TRBJ2-2, with 7 bases matching TRBD1. The CDR3 spells CASSYGTVYTGELFF. CDR3 bases: TGTGCCAGCAGCTACGGGACAGTTTACACCGGGGAGCTGTTTTTT.